One sample yielded the 14 T cell receptor beta chains listed below, sequenced in a study of blood T cell repertoires in COVID-19. Assay used: immunoSEQ multiplex PCR; TCRdb lists only in-frame clones, some missing. The table shows over 250,000 clones, with around 86% occurring only once. Sequencing used peripheral blood. These receptors originate from a man in his forties or fifties with acute or convalescent COVID-19.

This clone was counted a single time. The chain carries TRBV5-1 and TRBJ2-7; 7 bases fit TRBD1. V lost 6 bases to trimming and J lost 4 bases; unmatched junction nucleotides: 4. The CDR3 extends over 12 amino acids. Germline V gives CDR1 SGHRS, CDR2 YFSETQ. Here the CDR3 reads CASNRDSYEQYF. In DNA form, the CDR3 reads TGCGCCAGCAACAGGGACAGTTACGAGCAGTACTTC.

This chain uses TRBV7-9 with TRBJ1-4; possibly TRBD1 for D (5 bases). The V gene's germline CDR1 is SEHNR and CDR2 FQNEAQ (reference sequence). CDR3 length: 17 amino acids. Trimming took 5 bases from V and 2 from J, leaving 18 bases between them. CDR3 in amino acids: CASSLRGGEGTNEKLFF. Written as DNA, the CDR3 is TGTGCCAGCAGCCTCCGCGGAGGGGAGGGCACTAATGAAAAACTGTTTTTT.

The chain joins TRBV3-1 (or the pseudogene TRBV3-2) to TRBJ1-5; TRBD1 matches 7 bases. This CDR3 contains 17 residues. Germline-derived CDR1 and CDR2 are LGHDT and YNNKEL (reference sequence). J gave up 5 bases and V 5 bases, and 15 bases lay outside the gene matches. The DNA for the CDR3 is TGTGCCAGCAGCAGCCAACAGGGGCATGAGGGGTATCAGCCCCAGCATTTT. Residues: CASSSQQGHEGYQPQHF.

The chain joins TRBV2 to TRBJ2-7; a weak D match, TRBD1 (6 bases). The CDR3 has 12 residues. V lost 5 bases and J lost 6, with 11 bases in between. The germline V gene has CDR1 SNHLY and CDR2 FYNNEI. The CDR3: CASSNRVGEQYF. In DNA form, the CDR3 reads TGTGCCAGCAGTAACAGGGTAGGCGAGCAGTACTTC.

This chain links TRBV6-5 with TRBJ1-1; possible D gene TRBD1, 6 bases. The V end was cut by 6 bases, the J end by 6 bases, with 14 bases between. Germline CDR1 is MNHEY and CDR2 is SVGAGI. CDR3 length equals 13 residues. Here the CDR3 DNA reads TGTGCCAGCAGGGACACAGGGTACCCTGAAGCTTTCTTT. Translation: CASRDTGYPEAFF.

This clone was seen only once. This chain connects TRBV6-5 to TRBJ2-7; D is perhaps TRBD1 (6 bases). With 2 bases removed from V and 3 bases from J, the gap between germline ends came to 8 bases. Germline-derived CDR1 and CDR2 are MNHEY and SVGAGI. This CDR3 is built from 13 residues. The CDR3 DNA sequence: TGTGCCAGCAGTTACGGGACAATCTACGAGCAGTACTTC. Amino acids: CASSYGTIYEQYF.

The J gene is TRBJ2-1, the V gene TRBV9, with 11 bases that match TRBD1. The junction had 3 bases not matched to a gene; V was cut back by 1 base and J by 6 bases. Germline V gene data show CDR1 as SGDLS and CDR2 as YYNGEE. CDR3 length equals 15 residues. The chain's CDR3 is CASSVSGTGGNEQFF. CDR3 nucleotide sequence: TGTGCCAGCAGCGTATCCGGGACAGGGGGCAATGAGCAGTTCTTC.

The V gene is TRBV6-2 or TRBV6-3, the J gene TRBJ1-1, with 10 nucleotides matching TRBD1. Germline CDR1 reads MNHEY; CDR2 reads SVGEGT. This CDR3 region has 14 residues. J was trimmed by 3 bases and V by 4 bases; bases with no gene match: 2. The CDR3 nucleotides are TGTGCCAGCAGTTCAGGACAGGGGGACACTGAAGCTTTCTTT. It encodes CASSSGQGDTEAFF.

The rearrangement joins TRBV2 to TRBJ2-5; 10 bases are shared with TRBD1. The CDR3 extends over 14 amino acids. Germline V CDR1 and CDR2: SNHLY, FYNNEI. V lost 3 bases, J lost 4 bases, and 2 bases stayed unmatched. CDR3 loop: CASSEGTGVETQYF. The CDR3 nucleotides read TGTGCCAGCAGTGAGGGGACAGGGGTAGAGACCCAGTACTTC.

The chain is built from TRBV9 and TRBJ2-1; TRBD2 agrees at 11 bases. The CDR3 spans 16 residues. V lost 3 bases, J lost 7 bases, and 9 bases stayed unmatched. Looked up from germline, CDR1 is SGDLS and CDR2 is YYNGEE. CDR3 nucleotides: TGTGCCAGCAGCGGACTCCTAGCGGGGGGAAGGAATGAGCAGTTCTTC. It is translated as CASSGLLAGGRNEQFF.

This clone was seen a single time. The rearrangement joins TRBV7-8 to TRBJ2-1, with 14 nucleotides matching TRBD2. V dropped 5 bases and J dropped 4; count of bases not matched to a gene: 4. CDR3 length: 16 amino acids. CDR1 and CDR2 from the germline V gene are SGHVS and FQNEAQ. The DNA for the CDR3 is TGTGCCAGCAGCCTATGGACTAGCGGGGGGTACAATGAGCAGTTCTTC. It encodes CASSLWTSGGYNEQFF.

This clone was seen only once. CDR3 region: CASSAGDSPTNEKLFF. CDR3 sequence (DNA): TGCGCCAGCAGCGCCGGGGACAGCCCAACTAATGAAAAACTGTTTTTT. This chain joins TRBV5-1 and TRBJ1-4; TRBD1 matches at 7 bases. Trimming took 4 bases from V and 0 from J; bases not matched to a gene: 6. This CDR3 has 16 amino acids. Germline V gene sequence: CDR1 SGHRS, CDR2 YFSETQ.

This clone was detected only once. The chain uses TRBV19 and TRBJ2-5; 8 positions agree with TRBD2. This CDR3 is 16 amino acids long. The V gene end was trimmed by 3 bases and the J gene end by 4 bases; junction bases not matched to a gene: 10. Germline V gene lookup returns CDR1 LNHDA and CDR2 SQIVND (reference sequence). CDR3 DNA sequence: TGTGCCAGTAGTATGGTGGGCCTAGCGGGCGGAGAGACCCAGTACTTC. Its translation is CASSMVGLAGGETQYF.

The chain uses TRBV5-6 and TRBJ1-4; D uncertain. V lost 4 bases and J 4 bases, leaving 11 bases between the germline ends. The CDR3 is 14 amino acids. Germline V gives CDR1 SGHDT, CDR2 YYEEEE. The CDR3 is CASSPGGINEKLFF. The CDR3 region has the DNA TGTGCCAGCAGCCCCGGCGGAATTAATGAAAAACTGTTTTTT.